This T cell receptor (beta chain) was documented in a study of blood T cell repertoires in COVID-19. The CDR3 has 16 amino acids. Germline CDR1 is MNHNS and CDR2 is SASEGT. Trimming removed 3 bases at V and 0 bases at J, with 14 bases between. Produced via immunoSEQ multiplex PCR; TCRdb's table is partial and in-frame only. Altogether about 280,000 clones are present, 80% to 90% being singletons, with the ten largest covering about 3%. The TCR was taken from a woman in her twenties or thirties with active or convalescent COVID-19. This chain links TRBV6-1 with TRBJ1-2; D may be TRBD1 (6 bases). Sequenced sample: peripheral blood. Here the CDR3 reads CASSDRGDFPNYGYTF. The CDR3 coding sequence is TGTGCCAGCAGTGACAGGGGAGATTTCCCTAACTATGGCTACACCTTC.